The 27 T cell receptor beta chains below were found in one sample sequenced in a study of Tregs in tolerant kidney transplant recipients (dated by TCRdb to about 2019). Sample time point, as interpreted from the label and publication: blood sample drawn before combined kidney and bone marrow transplant. Preparation of the library involved the immunoSEQ multiplex PCR assay. In TCRdb, the immuneACCESS table is reduced to in-frame sequences with V and J assigned. These tables do not hold every clone; where another copy was compared, an unresolved V gene accounts for under half, and the others remain unexplained. A total of some 70,000 clones appear in this sample, just under 95% of them only once. 11% of the sample is in the top ten clones. Sample: CD8+ T cells from blood, taken before the transplant. The origin of the receptors is a human donor who received a combined kidney and bone marrow transplant.

The V call is TRBV9, the J call TRBJ2-7; 12 nucleotides line up with TRBD2. The V gene's germline CDR1 is SGDLS and CDR2 YYNGEE. The CDR3 is made up of 16 amino acids. Trimming at V came to 3 bases and at J to 1 base, leaving 5 bases not matched to a gene. The CDR3 protein is CASSDGLAGTSYEQYF. The CDR3 DNA reads TGTGCCAGCAGCGACGGACTAGCGGGGACTTCCTACGAGCAGTACTTC.

The chain has TRBV19 and TRBJ1-1; possible D gene TRBD1, 5 bases. Germline V lookup: CDR1 LNHDA, CDR2 SQIVND (reference sequence). The CDR3 is 11 amino acids. V lost 5 bases to trimming and J lost 10 bases, with 11 bases between them. The CDR3 coding sequence is TGTGCCAGTAGTCCATCCCAGGGAGCTTTCTTT. Translated: CASSPSQGAFF.

The gene calls are TRBV4-3 and TRBJ2-2; D is unclear. The germline V and J ends were trimmed by 0 bases and 4 bases, with 12 bases remaining between them. This CDR3 contains 16 residues. Germline V gene lookup returns CDR1 LGHNA and CDR2 YSLEER. CDR3 nucleotide sequence: TGCGCCAGCAGCCAAGACGCAGTCCAGGTCACCGGGGAGCTGTTTTTT. Translated: CASSQDAVQVTGELFF.

This clone was observed a single time. V and J are TRBV27 and TRBJ2-3, with a tentative D call TRBD1 (5 bases). This CDR3 comprises 16 residues. The germline CDR1 and CDR2 sequences are MNHEY and SMNVEV (reference sequence). The V gene lost 2 bases and the J gene lost 7 bases, with 19 bases spanning the gap. The CDR3 DNA follows: TGTGCCAGCAGTTTACTTGGGGCGGATGGTCTAAATACGCAGTATTTT. Protein product: CASSLLGADGLNTQYF.

This clone was detected only once. The chain links TRBV19 to TRBJ2-3; D might be TRBD2 (6 bases). V dropped 4 bases and J dropped 3 bases, with 14 bases sitting between them. Per germline, CDR1 LNHDA and CDR2 SQIVND (reference sequence). The CDR3 runs to 15 residues. This chain's CDR3 is CASSTRLVSTDTQYF. CDR3 coding DNA: TGTGCCAGTAGTACCCGACTAGTTTCTACAGATACGCAGTATTTT.

CDR3 bases: TGTGCCAGCAACGGGAACACCGGGGAGCTGTTTTTT. Its translation: CASNGNTGELFF. This rearrangement joins TRBV25-1 to TRBJ2-2; no clear D. V lost 7 bases and J 1 base, leaving 4 bases between the germline ends. CDR1 MGHDK and CDR2 SYGVNS come from the germline V gene. This CDR3 spans 12 amino acids.

The chain links TRBV13 to TRBJ2-1; 7 nucleotides align to TRBD1. The CDR3 consists of 17 residues. Germline V lookup: CDR1 PRHDT, CDR2 FYEKMQ (reference sequence). V was clipped by 5 bases and J by 2 bases; unmatched bases: 12. This CDR3 reads CASSPSWDSQPYNEQFF. CDR3 DNA sequence: TGTGCCAGCAGCCCCTCATGGGACAGTCAGCCCTACAATGAGCAGTTCTTC.

The chain joins TRBV13 to TRBJ2-7; no clear D gene. Per the germline V gene, CDR1 is PRHDT and CDR2 is FYEKMQ (reference sequence). This CDR3 spans 12 amino acids. V was shortened by 0 bases and J by 5 bases, with 5 bases between the two germline ends. CDR3 in amino acids: CASSLGHHEQYF. The CDR3 DNA is TGTGCCAGCAGCTTAGGCCATCACGAGCAGTACTTC.

The chain uses TRBV19 and TRBJ2-7; 9 bases match TRBD2. The CDR3 length is 14 residues. CDR1 and CDR2 (germline): LNHDA, SQIVND (reference sequence). The junction had 8 bases not matched to a gene; V was cut back by 6 bases and J by 5 bases. The CDR3 is CASRIRAGGNEQYF. The CDR3, as DNA: TGTGCCAGTAGGATAAGGGCGGGAGGGAACGAGCAGTACTTC. Using reference TRBV19 and TRBJ2-7 for the parts outside the CDR3, the full variable domain is DGGITQSPKYLFRKEGQNVTLSCEQNLNHDAMYWYRQDPGQGLRLIYYSQIVNDFQKGDIAEGYSVSREKKESFPLTVTSAQKNPTAFYLCASRIRAGGNEQYFGPGTRLTVT.

This chain uses TRBV27 with TRBJ1-1; D is uncertain. CDR1 and CDR2 (germline): MNHEY, SMNVEV (reference sequence). This CDR3 spans 13 amino acids. The V end lost 3 bases, the J end lost 4 bases, and 9 bases lay between the germline ends. CDR3 in DNA: TGTGCCAGCAGTTTTGGAGTCACCACTGAAGCTTTCTTT. Translation: CASSFGVTTEAFF.

The V and J genes are TRBV27 and TRBJ2-7, with D maybe TRBD1 (5 bases). V lost 2 bases to trimming and J lost 3 bases, with 17 bases between them. The CDR3 extends over 16 amino acids. Looked up from germline, CDR1 is MNHEY and CDR2 is SMNVEV (reference sequence). This chain's CDR3 is CASSLSRGTKIYEQYF. The CDR3 nucleotides are TGTGCCAGCAGTTTAAGTAGGGGTACAAAGATCTACGAGCAGTACTTC.

In its sample, this clone was seen a few times. The gene calls are TRBV13 and TRBJ1-2; the D gene is possibly TRBD1 (5 bases). V lost 2 bases to trimming and J lost 5 bases, with 15 bases between them. The CDR3 totals 15 residues. Germline CDR1 PRHDT, CDR2 FYEKMQ (reference sequence). CDR3: CASSLNPGLGYGYTF. The CDR3 coding sequence is TGTGCCAGCAGCTTAAACCCAGGGTTAGGGTATGGCTACACCTTC.

V gene TRBV5-6 combines with J gene TRBJ2-5; TRBD1 matches 8 bases. The CDR3 runs to 11 residues. With V trimmed by 4 bases and J by 10 bases, 3 bases remained unmatched. CDR1 is SGHDT, CDR2 YYEEEE, per germline. The CDR3 bases are TGTGCCAGCAGCCCTGGACAGGGCCAGTACTTC. The encoded protein is CASSPGQGQYF. The variable domain in full, with the rest retrieved from reference TRBV5-6 and TRBJ2-5, is DAGVTQSPTHLIKTRGQQVTLRCSPKSGHDTVSWYQQALGQGPQFIFQYYEEEERQRGNFPDRFSGHQFPNYSSELNVNALLLGDSALYLCASSPGQGQYFGPGTRLLVL.

The chain has TRBV21-1 and TRBJ2-1; no check of the table's D call, TRBD1, against the DNA was made. TRBV21-1 is tagged as a pseudogene. The CDR3 is 16 amino acids. CDR3 bases: TGTGCCAGCAGCAAAGAGATGGCAGGGAATGAGAATGAGCAGTTCTTC. This gives the protein CASSKEMAGNENEQFF.

The rearrangement uses TRBV27 and TRBJ1-4; 9 nucleotides line up with TRBD1. V dropped 5 bases and J dropped 8; count of bases not matched to a gene: 15. Germline V gene lookup returns CDR1 MNHEY and CDR2 SMNVEV (reference sequence). This CDR3 has 17 residues. CDR3 amino acids: CASSPINSDRGWEKLFF. CDR3 DNA sequence: TGTGCCAGCAGTCCGATAAACTCGGACAGGGGCTGGGAAAAACTGTTTTTT. The full variable domain, completed using reference TRBV27 and TRBJ1-4, is EAQVTQNPRYLITVTGKKLTVTCSQNMNHEYMSWYRQDPGLGLRQIYYSMNVEVTDKGDVPEGYKVSRKEKRNFPLILESPSPNQTSLYFCASSPINSDRGWEKLFFGSGTQLSVL.

The chain has TRBV2 and TRBJ2-3, with D tentatively TRBD1 (5 bases). Germline lookup yields CDR1 SNHLY and CDR2 FYNNEI. This CDR3 spans 11 amino acids. Trimming pared 2 bases from V and 9 bases from J, leaving 6 bases between. The CDR3 DNA follows: TGTGCCAGCAGTGAAAAGGGGACGCAGTATTTT. Its translation: CASSEKGTQYF.

CDR3 sequence reads: CASSARGLVGYTF. DNA of the CDR3: TGTGCCAGCAGCGCCAGGGGGCTCGTTGGCTACACCTTC. J is TRBJ1-2 and V is TRBV5-6; 8 bases fit TRBD1. The germline gives CDR1 SGHDT, CDR2 YYEEEE. V was clipped by 4 bases and J by 7 bases; unmatched bases: 6. The CDR3 sequence is 13 residues long.

The V gene is TRBV19, the J gene TRBJ1-5; unclear D gene. Germline lookup yields CDR1 LNHDA and CDR2 SQIVND (reference sequence). V was shortened by 7 bases and J by 3 bases, with 16 bases between the two germline ends. The CDR3 has 15 amino acids. Written as DNA, the CDR3 is TGTGCCAGTATCAGCGGGAGCCCAAACAATCAGCCCCAGCATTTT. Residues: CASISGSPNNQPQHF.

The V call is TRBV6-1, the J call TRBJ1-4; perhaps TRBD1 as D (5 bases). The germline V gene has CDR1 MNHNS and CDR2 SASEGT. The germline V and J ends were trimmed by 4 bases and 8 bases, with 20 bases remaining between them. The CDR3 covers 16 residues. CDR3 bases: TGTGCCAGCAGTGCGTACAGCGGGCAGGGAGGCGAAAAACTGTTTTTT. Protein sequence: CASSAYSGQGGEKLFF.

This clone is a singleton in its sample. Here the CDR3 reads CASSTQSSSYEQYF. DNA for the CDR3: TGTGCCAGCAGCACACAGTCCAGCTCCTACGAGCAGTACTTC. This rearrangement joins TRBV7-9 to TRBJ2-7; D remains ambiguous. CDR3 length: 14 residues. V lost 5 bases, J lost 0 bases, and 11 bases lay in between. Looked up from germline, CDR1 is SEHNR and CDR2 is FQNEAQ (reference sequence).

V is TRBV9 and J is TRBJ1-2; TRBD1 might be the D (5 bases). CDR1 is SGDLS, CDR2 YYNGEE, per germline. This CDR3 is built from 13 residues. Trimming left V 0 bases short and J 4 bases short, with 7 bases between. The CDR3 loop reads CASSVAGFYGYTF. DNA for the CDR3: TGTGCCAGCAGCGTAGCAGGGTTCTATGGCTACACCTTC.

This clone came up once. The V gene is TRBV5-1, the J gene TRBJ2-7; 8 bases are shared with TRBD2. The V gene end was trimmed by 0 bases and the J gene end by 2 bases; junction bases not matched to a gene: 4. CDR1 and CDR2 from the germline V gene are SGHRS and YFSETQ. CDR3 length: 15 amino acids. The CDR3 DNA sequence: TGCGCCAGCAGCTTGGGGGCTAGCGGGCCCTACGAGCAGTACTTC. Its protein product is CASSLGASGPYEQYF.

CDR3 in DNA: TGTGCCAGCAGCCGAATCGAACCTAGCCCGCTCTACAATGAGCAGTTCTTC. Amino acid sequence: CASSRIEPSPLYNEQFF. The chain links TRBV7-6 to TRBJ2-1, with D perhaps matching TRBD2 (5 bases). Trimming cost V 5 bases and J 3 bases, with 20 bases left between them. This CDR3 has 17 amino acids. Germline CDR1 SGHVS, CDR2 FNYEAQ. Complete variable domain (other parts from reference TRBV7-6 and TRBJ2-1): GAGVSQSPRYKVTKRGQDVALRCDPISGHVSLYWYRQALGQGPEFLTYFNYEAQQDKSGLPNDRFSAERPEGSISTLTIQRTEQRDSAMYRCASSRIEPSPLYNEQFFGPGTRLTVL.

The chain couples TRBV19 to TRBJ2-3, with D perhaps matching TRBD2 (5 bases). The CDR3 runs to 14 residues. V shed 3 bases and J shed 6 bases, with 13 bases lying between them. The germline V gene encodes CDR1 LNHDA and CDR2 SQIVND (reference sequence). The CDR3 protein is CASSMPTRLDTQYF. CDR3 nucleotides: TGTGCCAGTAGTATGCCAACTAGATTGGATACGCAGTATTTT.

V gene TRBV27 combines with J gene TRBJ2-5, with 7 bases identical to TRBD2. The better agreement between TRBJ2-7 and the DNA end casts doubt on the J call. Germline CDR1 and CDR2: MNHEY and SMNVEV (reference sequence). This CDR3 comprises 16 residues. CDR3 residues: CASSSGLVKGLHEQYF. The CDR3 DNA sequence: TGTGCCAGCAGTTCCGGACTAGTCAAAGGACTGCACGAGCAGTACTTC.

The chain has TRBV28 and TRBJ2-7; 11 nucleotides line up with TRBD1. CDR1 and CDR2 from the germline V gene are MDHEN and SYDVKM. V trimming: 4 bases; J trimming: 7 bases; junction bases outside the gene matches: 9. This CDR3 contains 15 residues. In DNA, the CDR3 is TGTGCCAGCAGTTCGCGGACAGGGGGCCTAGGGGAGCAGTACTTC. Its translation: CASSSRTGGLGEQYF.

The chain joins TRBV4-3 to TRBJ2-3, with 8 bases identical to TRBD1. Germline assignment: CDR1 LGHNA and CDR2 YSLEER. V lost 0 bases and J lost 6; bases outside the gene matches: 8. The CDR3 runs to 16 residues. The CDR3 coding sequence is TGCGCCAGCAGCCAAGACCCAGGGGGCGTCGTGGATACGCAGTATTTT. It specifies CASSQDPGGVVDTQYF.